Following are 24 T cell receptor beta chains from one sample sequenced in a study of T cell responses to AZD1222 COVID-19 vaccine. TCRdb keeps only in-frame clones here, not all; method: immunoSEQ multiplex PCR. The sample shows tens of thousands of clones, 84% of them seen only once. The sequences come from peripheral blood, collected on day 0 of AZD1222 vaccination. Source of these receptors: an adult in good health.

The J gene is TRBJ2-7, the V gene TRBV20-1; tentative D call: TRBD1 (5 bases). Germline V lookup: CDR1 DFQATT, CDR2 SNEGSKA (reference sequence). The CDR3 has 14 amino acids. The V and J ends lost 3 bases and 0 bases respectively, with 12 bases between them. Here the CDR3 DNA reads TGCAGTGCTAGTGCATTGGGGCACTCCTACGAGCAGTACTTC. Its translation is CSASALGHSYEQYF.

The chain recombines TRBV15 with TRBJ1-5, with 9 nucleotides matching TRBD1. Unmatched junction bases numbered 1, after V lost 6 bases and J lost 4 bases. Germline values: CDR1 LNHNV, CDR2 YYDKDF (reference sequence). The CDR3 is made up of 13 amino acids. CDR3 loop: CATRGQGNQPQHF. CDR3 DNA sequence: TGTGCCACCAGGGGACAGGGTAATCAGCCCCAGCATTTT.

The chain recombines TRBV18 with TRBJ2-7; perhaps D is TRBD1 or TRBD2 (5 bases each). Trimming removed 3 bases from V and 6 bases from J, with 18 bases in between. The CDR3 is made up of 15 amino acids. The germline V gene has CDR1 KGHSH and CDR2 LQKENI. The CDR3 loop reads CASSPNRGTAVEQYF. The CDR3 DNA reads TGTGCCAGCTCACCGAACCGGGGCACCGCGGTCGAGCAGTACTTC.

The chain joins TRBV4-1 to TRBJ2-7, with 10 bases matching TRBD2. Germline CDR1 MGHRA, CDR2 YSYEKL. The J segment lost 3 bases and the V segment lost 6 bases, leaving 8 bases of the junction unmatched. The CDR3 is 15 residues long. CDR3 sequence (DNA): TGCGCCAGCAGTCGGACTAGCGGAACCTACTACGAGCAGTACTTC. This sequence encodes CASSRTSGTYYEQYF.

The DNA for the CDR3 is TGTGCCAGCAGCTTATTGGGAAACTATGGCTACACCTTC. This encodes CASSLLGNYGYTF. V and J are TRBV11-2 and TRBJ1-2; D not certain. The CDR3 spans 13 residues. V was clipped by 2 bases and J by 2 bases, with 6 bases between them. CDR1 and CDR2 (germline): SGHAT, FQNNGV.

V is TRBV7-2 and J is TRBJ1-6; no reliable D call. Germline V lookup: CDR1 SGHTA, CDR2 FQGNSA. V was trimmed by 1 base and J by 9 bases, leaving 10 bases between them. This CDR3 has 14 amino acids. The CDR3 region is CASSLGVSGSPLHF. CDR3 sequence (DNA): TGTGCCAGCAGCTTAGGAGTTTCGGGTTCACCCCTCCACTTT. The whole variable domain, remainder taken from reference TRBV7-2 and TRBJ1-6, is GAGVSQSPSNKVTEKGKDVELRCDPISGHTALYWYRQSLGQGLEFLIYFQGNSAPDKSGLPSDRFSAERTGGSVSTLTIQRTQQEDSAVYLCASSLGVSGSPLHFGNGTRLTVT.

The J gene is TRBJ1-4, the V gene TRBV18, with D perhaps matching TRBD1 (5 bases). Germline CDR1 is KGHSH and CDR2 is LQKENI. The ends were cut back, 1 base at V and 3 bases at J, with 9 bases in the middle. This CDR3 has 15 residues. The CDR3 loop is CASSPRQGSNEKLFF. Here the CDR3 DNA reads TGTGCCAGCTCACCACGCCAGGGCTCTAATGAAAAACTGTTTTTT.

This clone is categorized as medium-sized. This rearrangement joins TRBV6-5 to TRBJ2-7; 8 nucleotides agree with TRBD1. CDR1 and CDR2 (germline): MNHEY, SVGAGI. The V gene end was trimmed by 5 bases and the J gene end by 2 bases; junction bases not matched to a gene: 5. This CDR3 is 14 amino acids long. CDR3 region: CASSPGQGAYEQYF. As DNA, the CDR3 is TGTGCCAGCAGTCCCGGACAGGGCGCCTACGAGCAGTACTTC.

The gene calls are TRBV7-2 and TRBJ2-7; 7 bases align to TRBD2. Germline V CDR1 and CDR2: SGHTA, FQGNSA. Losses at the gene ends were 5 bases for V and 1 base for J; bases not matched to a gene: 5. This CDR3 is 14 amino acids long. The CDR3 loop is CASSPGTTSYEQYF. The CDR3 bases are TGTGCCAGCAGCCCGGGGACTACGTCCTACGAGCAGTACTTC.

CDR3 residues: CALTANYGYTF. DNA of the CDR3: TGTGCCCTTACAGCTAACTATGGCTACACCTTC. This chain joins TRBV19 and TRBJ1-2, with D hard to call. V gave up 11 bases and J gave up 0 bases, with 7 bases separating them. CDR3 size: 11 residues. Looked up from germline, CDR1 is LNHDA and CDR2 is SQIVND (reference sequence).

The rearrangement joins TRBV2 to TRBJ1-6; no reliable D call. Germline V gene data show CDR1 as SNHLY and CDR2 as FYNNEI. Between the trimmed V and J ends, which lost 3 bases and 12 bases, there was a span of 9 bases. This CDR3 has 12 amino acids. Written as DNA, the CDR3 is TGTGCCAGCAGTGAGGCGCCGCGACCCCTCCACTTT. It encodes CASSEAPRPLHF.

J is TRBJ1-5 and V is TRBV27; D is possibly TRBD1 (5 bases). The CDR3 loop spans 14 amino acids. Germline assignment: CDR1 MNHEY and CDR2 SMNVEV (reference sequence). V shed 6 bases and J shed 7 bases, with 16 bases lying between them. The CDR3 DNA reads TGTGCCAGCAGCCCCTCGGGGGTTGCGCAGCCCCAGCATTTT. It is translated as CASSPSGVAQPQHF.

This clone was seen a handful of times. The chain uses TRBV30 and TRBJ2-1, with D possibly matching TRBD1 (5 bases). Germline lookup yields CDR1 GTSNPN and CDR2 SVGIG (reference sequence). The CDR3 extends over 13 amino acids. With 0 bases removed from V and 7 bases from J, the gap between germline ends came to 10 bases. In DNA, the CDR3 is TGTGCCTGGAGTGTAGGGGATGGGAATGAGCAGTTCTTC. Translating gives CAWSVGDGNEQFF.

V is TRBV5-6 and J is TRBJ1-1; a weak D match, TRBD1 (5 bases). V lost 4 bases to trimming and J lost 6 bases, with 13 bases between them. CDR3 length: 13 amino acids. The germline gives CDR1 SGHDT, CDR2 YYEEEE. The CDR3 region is CASSRDSPAEAFF. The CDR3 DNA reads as TGTGCCAGCAGCCGGGACTCCCCGGCTGAAGCTTTCTTT.

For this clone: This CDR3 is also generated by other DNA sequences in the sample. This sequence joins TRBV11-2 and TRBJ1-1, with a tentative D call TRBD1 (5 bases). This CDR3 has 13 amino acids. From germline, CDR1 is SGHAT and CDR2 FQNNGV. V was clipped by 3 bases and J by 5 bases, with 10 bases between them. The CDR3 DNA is TGTGCCAGCAGCTTTACAGGTAGGACTGAAGCTTTCTTT. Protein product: CASSFTGRTEAFF.

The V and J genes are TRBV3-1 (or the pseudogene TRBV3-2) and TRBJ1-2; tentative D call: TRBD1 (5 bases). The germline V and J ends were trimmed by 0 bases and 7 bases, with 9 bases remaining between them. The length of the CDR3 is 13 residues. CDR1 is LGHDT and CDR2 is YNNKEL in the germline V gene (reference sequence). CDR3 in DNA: TGTGCCAGCAGCCAAGAAGGGGCAGGTGGCTACACCTTC. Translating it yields CASSQEGAGGYTF.

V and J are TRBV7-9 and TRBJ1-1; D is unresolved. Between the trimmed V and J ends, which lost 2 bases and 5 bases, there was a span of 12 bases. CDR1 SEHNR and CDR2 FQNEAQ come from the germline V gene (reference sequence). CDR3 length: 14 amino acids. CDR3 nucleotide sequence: TGTGCCAGCAGCTTACAAGGGATTGGGACTGAAGCTTTCTTT. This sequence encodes CASSLQGIGTEAFF.

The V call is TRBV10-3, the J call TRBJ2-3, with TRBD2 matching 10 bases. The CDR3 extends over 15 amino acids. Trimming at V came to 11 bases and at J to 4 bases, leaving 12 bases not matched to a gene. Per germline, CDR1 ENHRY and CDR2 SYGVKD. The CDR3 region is CASSPGLAKADTQYF. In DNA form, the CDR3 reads TGTGCCTCGAGCCCGGGACTAGCGAAAGCAGATACGCAGTATTTT.

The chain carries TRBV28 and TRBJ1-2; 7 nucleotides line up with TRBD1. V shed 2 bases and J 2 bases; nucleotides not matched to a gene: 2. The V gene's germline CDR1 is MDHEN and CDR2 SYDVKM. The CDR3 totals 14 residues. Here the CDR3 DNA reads TGTGCCAGCAGTTTACCGGGACAGAACTATGGCTACACCTTC. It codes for CASSLPGQNYGYTF.

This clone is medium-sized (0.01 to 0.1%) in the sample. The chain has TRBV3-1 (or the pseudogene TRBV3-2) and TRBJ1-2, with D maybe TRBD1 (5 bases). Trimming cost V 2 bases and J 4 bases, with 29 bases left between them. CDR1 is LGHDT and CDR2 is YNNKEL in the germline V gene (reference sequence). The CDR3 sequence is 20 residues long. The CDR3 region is CASSQKFRTGSPRQGYGYTF. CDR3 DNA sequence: TGTGCCAGCAGCCAAAAGTTCCGGACCGGGTCACCCCGTCAGGGCTATGGCTACACCTTC.

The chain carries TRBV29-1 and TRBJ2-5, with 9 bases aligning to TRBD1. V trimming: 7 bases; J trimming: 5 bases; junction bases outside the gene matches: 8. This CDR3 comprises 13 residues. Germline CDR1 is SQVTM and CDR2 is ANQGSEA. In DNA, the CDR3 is TGCAGCGCACTAACAGGGGGCGGCGAGACCCAGTACTTC. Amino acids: CSALTGGGETQYF.

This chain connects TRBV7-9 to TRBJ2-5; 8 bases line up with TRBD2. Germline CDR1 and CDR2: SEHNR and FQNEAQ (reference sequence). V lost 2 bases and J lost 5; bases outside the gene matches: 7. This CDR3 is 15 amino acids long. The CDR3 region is CASSLNTGGIETQYF. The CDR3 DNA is TGTGCCAGCAGCTTAAACACGGGGGGGATTGAGACCCAGTACTTC. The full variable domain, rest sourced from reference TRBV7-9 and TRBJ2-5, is DTGVSQNPRHKITKRGQNVTFRCDPISEHNRLYWYRQTLGQGPEFLTYFQNEAQLEKSRLLSDRFSAERPKGSFSTLEIQRTEQGDSAMYLCASSLNTGGIETQYFGPGTRLLVL.

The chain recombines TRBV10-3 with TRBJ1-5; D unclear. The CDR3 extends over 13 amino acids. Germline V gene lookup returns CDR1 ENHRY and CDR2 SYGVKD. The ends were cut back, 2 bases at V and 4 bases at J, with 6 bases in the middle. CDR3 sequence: CAISEDGNQPQHF. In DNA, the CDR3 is TGTGCCATCAGTGAGGATGGAAATCAGCCCCAGCATTTT.

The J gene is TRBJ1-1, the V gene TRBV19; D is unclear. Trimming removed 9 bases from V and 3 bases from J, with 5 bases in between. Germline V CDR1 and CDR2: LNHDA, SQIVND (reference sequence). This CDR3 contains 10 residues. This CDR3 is CASRDTEAFF. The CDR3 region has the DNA TGTGCCAGCCGGGACACTGAAGCTTTCTTT. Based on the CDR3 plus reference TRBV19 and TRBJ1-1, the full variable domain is DGGITQSPKYLFRKEGQNVTLSCEQNLNHDAMYWYRQDPGQGLRLIYYSQIVNDFQKGDIAEGYSVSREKKESFPLTVTSAQKNPTAFYLCASRDTEAFFGQGTRLTVV.